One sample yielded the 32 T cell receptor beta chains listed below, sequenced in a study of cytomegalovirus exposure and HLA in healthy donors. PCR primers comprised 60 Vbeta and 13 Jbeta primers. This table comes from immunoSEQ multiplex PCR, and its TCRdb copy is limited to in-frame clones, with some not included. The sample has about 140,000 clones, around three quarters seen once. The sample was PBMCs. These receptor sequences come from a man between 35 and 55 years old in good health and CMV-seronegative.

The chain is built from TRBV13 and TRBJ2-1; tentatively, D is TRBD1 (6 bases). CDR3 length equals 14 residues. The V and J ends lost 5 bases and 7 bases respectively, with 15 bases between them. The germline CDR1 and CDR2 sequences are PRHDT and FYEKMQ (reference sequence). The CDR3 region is CASSPPDRGNEQFF. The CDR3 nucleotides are TGTGCCAGCAGCCCACCGGACAGAGGGAATGAGCAGTTCTTC.

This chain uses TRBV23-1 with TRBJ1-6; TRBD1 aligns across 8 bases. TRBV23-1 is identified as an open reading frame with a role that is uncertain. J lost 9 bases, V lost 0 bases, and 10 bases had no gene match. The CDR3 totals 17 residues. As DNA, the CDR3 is TGCGCCAGCAGTCAATCTGTCCGGACAGGGCGTGGTTCACCCCTCCACTTT. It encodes CASSQSVRTGRGSPLHF.

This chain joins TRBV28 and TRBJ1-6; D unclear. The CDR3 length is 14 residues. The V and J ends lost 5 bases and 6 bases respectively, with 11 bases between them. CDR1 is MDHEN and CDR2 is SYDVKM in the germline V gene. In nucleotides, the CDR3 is TGTGCCAGCAGTCCTACACGGGGTAATTCACCCCTCCACTTT. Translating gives CASSPTRGNSPLHF.

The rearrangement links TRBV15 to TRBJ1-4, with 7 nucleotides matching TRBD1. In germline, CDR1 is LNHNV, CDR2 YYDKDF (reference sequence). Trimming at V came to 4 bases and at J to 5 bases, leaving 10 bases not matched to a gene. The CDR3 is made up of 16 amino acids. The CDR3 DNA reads TGTGCCACCAGCAACCCGGGACAGTTAAGGAATGAAAAACTGTTTTTT. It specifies CATSNPGQLRNEKLFF.

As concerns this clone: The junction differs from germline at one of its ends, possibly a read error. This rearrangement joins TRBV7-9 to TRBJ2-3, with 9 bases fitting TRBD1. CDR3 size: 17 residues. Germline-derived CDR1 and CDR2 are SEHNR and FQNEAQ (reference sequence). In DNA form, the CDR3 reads TGTTCCAGCAGCTTAAGGACCGGGGACAGGGTTACAGATACGCAGTATTTT. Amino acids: CSSSLRTGDRVTDTQYF.

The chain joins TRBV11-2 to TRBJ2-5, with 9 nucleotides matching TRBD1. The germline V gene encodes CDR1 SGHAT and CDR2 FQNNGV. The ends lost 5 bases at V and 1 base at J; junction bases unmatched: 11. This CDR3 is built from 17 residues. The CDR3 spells CASSPGRGQGSQETQYF. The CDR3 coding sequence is TGTGCCAGCAGCCCAGGACGGGGACAGGGATCCCAAGAGACCCAGTACTTC.

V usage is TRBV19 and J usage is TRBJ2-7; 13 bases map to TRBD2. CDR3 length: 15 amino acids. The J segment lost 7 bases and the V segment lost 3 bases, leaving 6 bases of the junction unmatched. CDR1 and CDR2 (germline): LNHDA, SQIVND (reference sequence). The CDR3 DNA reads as TGTGCCAGTAGTATGACTAGCGGGGGGCCCTTTGAGCAGTACTTC. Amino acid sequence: CASSMTSGGPFEQYF.

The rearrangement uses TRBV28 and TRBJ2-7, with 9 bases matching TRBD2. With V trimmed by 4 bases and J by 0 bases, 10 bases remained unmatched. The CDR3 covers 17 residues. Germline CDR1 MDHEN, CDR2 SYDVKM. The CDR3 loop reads CASSYTRLAGPSYEQYF. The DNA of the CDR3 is TGTGCCAGCAGTTACACCCGGCTAGCGGGGCCCTCCTACGAGCAGTACTTC.

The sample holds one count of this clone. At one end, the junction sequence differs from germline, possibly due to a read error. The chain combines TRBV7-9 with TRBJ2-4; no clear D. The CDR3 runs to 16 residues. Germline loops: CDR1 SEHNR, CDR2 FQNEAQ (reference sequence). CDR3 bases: TGTTCCAGCAGCTTACCCTCCACACAAGCCAAAAACATTCAGTACTTC. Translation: CSSSLPSTQAKNIQYF. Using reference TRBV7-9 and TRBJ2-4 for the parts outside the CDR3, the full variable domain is DTGVSQNPRHKITKRGQNVTFRCDPISEHNRLYWYRQTLGQGPEFLTYFQNEAQLEKSRLLSDRFSAERPKGSFSTLEIQRTEQGDSAMYLCSSSLPSTQAKNIQYFGAGTRLSVL.

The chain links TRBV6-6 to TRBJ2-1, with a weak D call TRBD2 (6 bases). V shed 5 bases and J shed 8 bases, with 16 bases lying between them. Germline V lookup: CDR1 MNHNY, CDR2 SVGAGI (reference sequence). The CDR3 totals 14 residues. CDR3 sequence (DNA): TGTGCCAGCAGTAAGCTTAACCTAGCGCATGAGCAGTTCTTC. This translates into CASSKLNLAHEQFF.

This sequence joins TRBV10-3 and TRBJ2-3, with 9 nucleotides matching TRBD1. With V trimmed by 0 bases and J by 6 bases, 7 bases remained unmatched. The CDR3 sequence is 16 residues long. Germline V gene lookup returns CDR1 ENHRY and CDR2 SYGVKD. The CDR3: CAISESNLGQGDTQYF. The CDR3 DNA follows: TGTGCCATCAGTGAGTCTAATCTGGGACAGGGTGATACGCAGTATTTT.

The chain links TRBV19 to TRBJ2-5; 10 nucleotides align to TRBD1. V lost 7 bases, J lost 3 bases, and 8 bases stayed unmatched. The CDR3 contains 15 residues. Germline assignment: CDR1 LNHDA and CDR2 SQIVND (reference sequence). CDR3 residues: CASTRGQGIEETQYF. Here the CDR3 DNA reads TGTGCCAGTACCCGGGGACAGGGGATAGAAGAGACCCAGTACTTC.

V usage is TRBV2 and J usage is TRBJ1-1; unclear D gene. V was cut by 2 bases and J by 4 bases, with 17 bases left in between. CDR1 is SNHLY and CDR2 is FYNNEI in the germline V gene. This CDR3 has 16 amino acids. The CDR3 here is CASSEWVAPSPTEAFF. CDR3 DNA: TGTGCCAGCAGTGAATGGGTAGCCCCATCGCCCACTGAAGCTTTCTTT.

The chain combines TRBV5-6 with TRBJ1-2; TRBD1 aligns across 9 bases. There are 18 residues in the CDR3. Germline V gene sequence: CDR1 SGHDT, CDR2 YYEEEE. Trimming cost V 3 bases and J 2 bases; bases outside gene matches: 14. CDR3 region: CASSSPTGDRVANYGYTF. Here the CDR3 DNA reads TGTGCCAGCAGCTCGCCAACCGGGGACAGGGTGGCGAACTATGGCTACACCTTC. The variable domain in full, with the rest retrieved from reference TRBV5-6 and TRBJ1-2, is DAGVTQSPTHLIKTRGQQVTLRCSPKSGHDTVSWYQQALGQGPQFIFQYYEEEERQRGNFPDRFSGHQFPNYSSELNVNALLLGDSALYLCASSSPTGDRVANYGYTFGSGTRLTVV.

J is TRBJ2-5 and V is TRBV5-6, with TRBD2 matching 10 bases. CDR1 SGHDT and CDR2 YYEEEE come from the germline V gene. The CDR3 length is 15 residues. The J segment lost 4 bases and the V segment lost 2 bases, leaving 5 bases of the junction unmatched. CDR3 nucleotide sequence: TGTGCCAGCAGCTTAAATAGCGGGGGGCGAGAGACCCAGTACTTC. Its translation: CASSLNSGGRETQYF.

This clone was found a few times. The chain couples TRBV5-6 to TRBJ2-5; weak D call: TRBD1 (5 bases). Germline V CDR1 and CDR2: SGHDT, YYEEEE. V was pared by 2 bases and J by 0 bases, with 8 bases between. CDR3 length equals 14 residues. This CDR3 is CASSFVGDQETQYF. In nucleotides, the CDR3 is TGTGCCAGCAGCTTTGTAGGGGACCAAGAGACCCAGTACTTC.

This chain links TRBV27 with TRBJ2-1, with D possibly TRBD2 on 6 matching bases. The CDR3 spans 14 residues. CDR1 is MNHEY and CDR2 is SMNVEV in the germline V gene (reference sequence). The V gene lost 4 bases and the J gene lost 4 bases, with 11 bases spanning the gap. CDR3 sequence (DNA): TGTGCCAGCAGTTCCACGGGACTTTACAATGAGCAGTTCTTC. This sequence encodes CASSSTGLYNEQFF.

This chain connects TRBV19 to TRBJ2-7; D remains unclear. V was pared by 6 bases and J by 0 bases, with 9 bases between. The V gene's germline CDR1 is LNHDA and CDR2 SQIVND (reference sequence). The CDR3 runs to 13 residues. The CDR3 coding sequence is TGTGCCAGTAGCTACGGTTCCTCCTACGAGCAGTACTTC. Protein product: CASSYGSSYEQYF.

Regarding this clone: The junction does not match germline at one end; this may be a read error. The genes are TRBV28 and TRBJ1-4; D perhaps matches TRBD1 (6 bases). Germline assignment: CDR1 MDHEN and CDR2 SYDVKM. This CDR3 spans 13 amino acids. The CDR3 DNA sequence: TGTGCCCTAAGGGGGACAACGAATGAAAAACTGTTTTTT. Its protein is CALRGTTNEKLFF.

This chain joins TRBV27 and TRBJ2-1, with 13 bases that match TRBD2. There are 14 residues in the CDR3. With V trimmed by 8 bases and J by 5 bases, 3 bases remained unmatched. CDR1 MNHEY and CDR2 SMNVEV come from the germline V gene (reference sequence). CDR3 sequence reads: CASRGLAGNNEQFF. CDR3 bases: TGTGCCAGCCGGGGACTAGCGGGGAACAATGAGCAGTTCTTC.

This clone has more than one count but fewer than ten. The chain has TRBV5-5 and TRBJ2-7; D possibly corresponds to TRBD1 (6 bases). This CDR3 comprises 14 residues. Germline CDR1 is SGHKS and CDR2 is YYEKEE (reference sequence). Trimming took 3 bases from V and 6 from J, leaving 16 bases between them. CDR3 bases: TGTGCCAGCAGCTCCGGACAGACGGACCTCGAGCAGTACTTC. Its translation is CASSSGQTDLEQYF.

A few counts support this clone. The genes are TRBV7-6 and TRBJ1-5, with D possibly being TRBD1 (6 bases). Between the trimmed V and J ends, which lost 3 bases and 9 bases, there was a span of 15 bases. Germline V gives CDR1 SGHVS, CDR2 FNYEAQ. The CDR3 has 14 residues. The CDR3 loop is CASSFRQDSRPQHF. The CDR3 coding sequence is TGTGCCAGCAGCTTCCGACAGGACAGTCGGCCCCAGCATTTT.

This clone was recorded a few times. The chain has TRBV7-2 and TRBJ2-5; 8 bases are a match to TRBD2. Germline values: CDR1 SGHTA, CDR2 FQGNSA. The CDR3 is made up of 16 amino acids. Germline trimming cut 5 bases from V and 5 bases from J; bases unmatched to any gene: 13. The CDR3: CASSTQGRGGRETQYF. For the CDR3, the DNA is TGTGCCAGCAGCACCCAAGGCCGGGGGGGCCGGGAGACCCAGTACTTC.

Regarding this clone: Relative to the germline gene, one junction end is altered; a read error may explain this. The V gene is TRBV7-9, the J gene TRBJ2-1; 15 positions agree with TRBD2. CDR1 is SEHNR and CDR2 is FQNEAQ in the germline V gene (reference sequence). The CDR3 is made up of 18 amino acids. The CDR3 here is CSSSIGTSGGPSYNEQFF. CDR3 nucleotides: TGTTCCAGCAGCATAGGGACTAGCGGGGGGCCTTCCTACAATGAGCAGTTCTTC.

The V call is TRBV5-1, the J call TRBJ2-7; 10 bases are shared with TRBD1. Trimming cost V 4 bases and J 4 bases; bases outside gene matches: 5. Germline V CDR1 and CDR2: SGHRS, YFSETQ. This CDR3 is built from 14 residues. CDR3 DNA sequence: TGCGCCAGCAGCGAAGGACAGGGGGGTTACGAGCAGTACTTC. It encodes CASSEGQGGYEQYF.

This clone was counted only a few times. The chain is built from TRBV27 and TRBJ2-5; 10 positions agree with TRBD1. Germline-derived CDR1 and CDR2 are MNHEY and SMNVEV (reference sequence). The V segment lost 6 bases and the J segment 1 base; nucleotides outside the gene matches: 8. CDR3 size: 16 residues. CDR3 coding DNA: TGTGCCAGCAGCTACGGGGACAGGGGCTTCCAAGAGACCCAGTACTTC. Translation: CASSYGDRGFQETQYF.

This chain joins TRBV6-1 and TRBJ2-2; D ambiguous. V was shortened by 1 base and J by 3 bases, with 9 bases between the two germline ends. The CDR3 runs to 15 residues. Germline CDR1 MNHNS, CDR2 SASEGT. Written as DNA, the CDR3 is TGTGCCAGCAGTGAAGGGCTACGGGACACCGGGGAGCTGTTTTTT. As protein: CASSEGLRDTGELFF.

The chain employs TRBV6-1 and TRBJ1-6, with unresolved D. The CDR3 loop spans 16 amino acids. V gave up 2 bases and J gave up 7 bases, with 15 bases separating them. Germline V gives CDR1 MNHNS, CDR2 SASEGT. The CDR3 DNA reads TGTGCCAGCAGTGAAAGTGGCCAGGCGGGCAATTCACCCCTCCACTTT. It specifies CASSESGQAGNSPLHF.

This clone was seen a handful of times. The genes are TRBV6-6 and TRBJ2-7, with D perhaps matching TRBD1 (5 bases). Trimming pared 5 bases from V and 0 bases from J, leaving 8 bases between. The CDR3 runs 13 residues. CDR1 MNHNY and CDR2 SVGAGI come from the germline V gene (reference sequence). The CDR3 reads CASSRQLSYEQYF. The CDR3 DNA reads TGTGCCAGCAGTCGACAGCTCTCCTACGAGCAGTACTTC.

CDR3 loop: CASSLDGTGTSYEQYF. The CDR3 region has the DNA TGTGCCAGCAGCTTGGACGGCACAGGGACGAGTTACGAGCAGTACTTC. The rearrangement joins TRBV5-5 to TRBJ2-7, with a possible D match to TRBD1 (6 bases). The length of the CDR3 is 16 residues. Germline CDR1 SGHKS, CDR2 YYEKEE (reference sequence). Trimming pared 0 bases from V and 4 bases from J, leaving 17 bases between.

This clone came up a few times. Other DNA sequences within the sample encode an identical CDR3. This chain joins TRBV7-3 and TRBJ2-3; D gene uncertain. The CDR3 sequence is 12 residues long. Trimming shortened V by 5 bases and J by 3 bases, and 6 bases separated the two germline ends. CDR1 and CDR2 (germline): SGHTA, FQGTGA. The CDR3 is CASSPGTDTQYF. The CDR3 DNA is TGTGCCAGCAGCCCCGGTACAGATACGCAGTATTTT.

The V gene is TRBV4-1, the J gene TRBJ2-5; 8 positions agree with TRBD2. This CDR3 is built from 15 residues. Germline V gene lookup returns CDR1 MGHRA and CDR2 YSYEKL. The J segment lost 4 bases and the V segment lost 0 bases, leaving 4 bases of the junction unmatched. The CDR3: CASSQESSGGETQYF. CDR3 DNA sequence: TGCGCCAGCAGCCAAGAATCGAGCGGGGGAGAGACCCAGTACTTC.